Presented here are 20 T cell receptor beta chains from one specimen sequenced in a study of T cell responses to AZD1222 COVID-19 vaccine. Produced via immunoSEQ multiplex PCR; TCRdb's table is partial and in-frame only. The sample includes roughly 120,000 clones, around 85% seen only once; the top ten take about 4%. The sequences come from peripheral blood, collected on day 0 of MenACWY control vaccination. Source of these receptors: an adult in good health.

This sequence joins TRBV7-2 and TRBJ1-2, with TRBD1 identical over 8 bases. V gave up 5 bases and J gave up 6 bases; unmatched junction bases: 5. Germline loops: CDR1 SGHTA, CDR2 FQGNSA. The CDR3 has 13 amino acids. The CDR3 protein is CASSTGQGNGYTF. CDR3 DNA: TGTGCCAGCAGCACCGGACAGGGCAATGGCTACACCTTC.

The chain joins TRBV28 to TRBJ1-3; tentative D call: TRBD1 (6 bases). Trimming stripped 8 bases from V and 0 bases from J, with 17 bases between. The CDR3 covers 16 residues. Germline loops: CDR1 MDHEN, CDR2 SYDVKM. For the CDR3, the DNA is TGTGCCAGCTGGAGGGACACGGCCTTCTCTGGAAACACCATATATTTT. It encodes CASWRDTAFSGNTIYF.

V usage is TRBV10-3 and J usage is TRBJ1-4; D uncertain. The CDR3 sequence is 14 residues long. V was cut by 5 bases and J by 3 bases, with 10 bases left in between. Germline V gives CDR1 ENHRY, CDR2 SYGVKD. The CDR3 sequence is CAISTDGSNEKLFF. For the CDR3, the DNA is TGTGCCATCAGTACCGACGGCTCTAATGAAAAACTGTTTTTT.

This clone was counted only a few times. The rearrangement uses TRBV15 and TRBJ1-6, with D hard to call. CDR1 is LNHNV, CDR2 YYDKDF, per germline (reference sequence). Trimming took 3 bases from V and 8 from J, leaving 11 bases between them. There are 14 residues in the CDR3. CDR3 amino acids: CATSRATNYSPLHF. CDR3 DNA: TGTGCCACCAGCAGGGCGACAAATTATTCACCCCTCCACTTT.

V and J are TRBV4-1 and TRBJ1-2, with 9 bases aligning to TRBD1. The V gene's germline CDR1 is MGHRA and CDR2 YSYEKL. The CDR3 contains 13 residues. Germline trimming cut 0 bases from V and 8 bases from J; bases unmatched to any gene: 1. The DNA of the CDR3 is TGCGCCAGCAGCCAAGAAACAGGGGGCGGCTACACCTTC. It specifies CASSQETGGGYTF.

This chain links TRBV18 with TRBJ1-1, with D unresolved. Trimming stripped 3 bases from V and 0 bases from J, with 8 bases between. The CDR3 has 14 amino acids. Germline V gene data show CDR1 as KGHSH and CDR2 as LQKENI. CDR3 DNA sequence: TGTGCCAGCTCACCGGGTGATTTGAACACTGAAGCTTTCTTT. This encodes CASSPGDLNTEAFF.

The chain couples TRBV7-9 to TRBJ1-5; TRBD1 matches at 7 bases. This CDR3 has 15 residues. CDR1 is SEHNR, CDR2 FQNEAQ, per germline (reference sequence). The trim removed 1 base at V and 3 bases at J, leaving 3 bases unmatched. In DNA, the CDR3 is TGTGCCAGCAGCTTAGGGGACAGCAACAATCAGCCCCAGCATTTT. It codes for CASSLGDSNNQPQHF.

This clone appeared a single time. This rearrangement joins TRBV19 to TRBJ1-3; D perhaps matches TRBD1 (6 bases). From germline, CDR1 is LNHDA and CDR2 SQIVND (reference sequence). Between the trimmed V and J ends, which lost 3 bases and 4 bases, there was a span of 16 bases. The CDR3 is made up of 16 amino acids. This CDR3 reads CASSMLNRAAGNTIYF. In DNA form, the CDR3 reads TGTGCCAGTAGTATGCTGAACAGGGCAGCGGGAAACACCATATATTTT.

The chain links TRBV6-5 to TRBJ2-7; D perhaps matches TRBD2 (6 bases). Germline V lookup: CDR1 MNHEY, CDR2 SVGAGI. V lost 6 bases and J 3 bases, leaving 15 bases between the germline ends. The CDR3 runs to 14 residues. CDR3 DNA sequence: TGTGCCAGCAGGGCCCCGGGACTGGACTACGAGCAGTACTTC. Amino acid sequence: CASRAPGLDYEQYF.

This chain joins TRBV7-9 and TRBJ1-5; D is unclear. Germline V CDR1 and CDR2: SEHNR, FQNEAQ (reference sequence). The CDR3 has 12 amino acids. V shed 3 bases and J shed 6 bases, with 6 bases lying between them. In DNA form, the CDR3 reads TGTGCCAGCAGCTTCGGAGGTCAGCCCCAGCATTTT. This translates into CASSFGGQPQHF.

The chain's CDR3 is CATSRDRGHQETQYF. The DNA of the CDR3 is TGTGCCACCAGCAGGGACAGGGGGCACCAAGAGACCCAGTACTTC. V usage is TRBV15 and J usage is TRBJ2-5, with 11 bases lining up with TRBD1. V dropped 3 bases and J dropped 0; count of bases not matched to a gene: 0. The CDR3 is 15 residues long. Germline V gene sequence: CDR1 LNHNV, CDR2 YYDKDF (reference sequence).

This clone was picked up a small number of times. V is TRBV15 and J is TRBJ2-1; 8 positions agree with TRBD1. This CDR3 region has 14 residues. CDR1 LNHNV and CDR2 YYDKDF come from the germline V gene (reference sequence). V dropped 5 bases and J dropped 3; count of bases not matched to a gene: 3. CDR3 in amino acids: CATSGGQVYNEQFF. CDR3 nucleotide sequence: TGTGCCACCAGCGGGGGACAGGTCTACAATGAGCAGTTCTTC.

The rearrangement links TRBV18 to TRBJ1-1; the D is unclear. Per the germline V gene, CDR1 is KGHSH and CDR2 is LQKENI. The V end was cut by 4 bases, the J end by 2 bases, with 17 bases between. The CDR3 is 16 residues long. Here the CDR3 reads CASSRYTARPNTEAFF. CDR3 in DNA: TGTGCCAGCTCACGCTACACCGCTAGGCCTAACACTGAAGCTTTCTTT.

The chain carries TRBV5-1 and TRBJ2-5, with D perhaps TRBD2 (7 bases). This CDR3 has 16 residues. V was pared by 0 bases and J by 1 base, with 13 bases between. CDR1 and CDR2 (germline): SGHRS, YFSETQ. The CDR3 sequence is CASSLASAGAQETQYF. The CDR3 DNA reads as TGCGCCAGCAGCTTGGCCAGTGCGGGGGCCCAAGAGACCCAGTACTTC.

This rearrangement joins TRBV6-5 to TRBJ2-3; D gene ambiguous. The CDR3 extends over 16 amino acids. The V gene lost 4 bases and the J gene lost 1 base, with 15 bases spanning the gap. Germline V CDR1 and CDR2: MNHEY, SVGAGI. In DNA, the CDR3 is TGTGCCAGCAGTTTTGGGCTGGGTGTGGGCACAGATACGCAGTATTTT. Amino acids: CASSFGLGVGTDTQYF.

This chain uses TRBV4-1 with TRBJ1-5; 8 bases line up with TRBD1. The J segment lost 7 bases and the V segment lost 4 bases, leaving 6 bases of the junction unmatched. Germline CDR1 is MGHRA and CDR2 is YSYEKL. The CDR3 covers 14 residues. The CDR3 spells CASSPTGGRQPQHF. The CDR3 DNA reads TGCGCCAGCAGCCCTACAGGGGGTAGGCAGCCCCAGCATTTT.

This clone has just a few counts. V is TRBV27 and J is TRBJ2-7; D not resolved. Trimming pared 6 bases from V and 0 bases from J, leaving 12 bases between. The CDR3 sequence is 14 residues long. Per the germline V gene, CDR1 is MNHEY and CDR2 is SMNVEV (reference sequence). CDR3 sequence reads: CASRLRHSSYEQYF. The CDR3 DNA sequence: TGTGCCAGCAGGCTCCGTCACAGCTCCTACGAGCAGTACTTC.

This clone occurred once. The V call is TRBV19, the J call TRBJ1-2; D perhaps matches TRBD1 (6 bases). V was cut by 4 bases and J by 1 base, with 10 bases left in between. Germline lookup yields CDR1 LNHDA and CDR2 SQIVND (reference sequence). The CDR3 runs to 14 residues. The CDR3: CASSKDRSNYGYTF. The CDR3, as DNA: TGTGCCAGTAGTAAAGACAGGAGTAACTATGGCTACACCTTC. The full variable domain, its missing parts supplied by reference TRBV19 and TRBJ1-2, is DGGITQSPKYLFRKEGQNVTLSCEQNLNHDAMYWYRQDPGQGLRLIYYSQIVNDFQKGDIAEGYSVSREKKESFPLTVTSAQKNPTAFYLCASSKDRSNYGYTFGSGTRLTVV.

This clone was seen only once. This chain joins TRBV11-2 and TRBJ1-4; D unresolved. Germline V gives CDR1 SGHAT, CDR2 FQNNGV. The germline V and J ends were trimmed by 1 base and 5 bases, with 8 bases remaining between them. The CDR3 sequence is 14 residues long. The CDR3 reads CASSLAAGNEKLFF. CDR3 DNA sequence: TGTGCCAGCAGCTTAGCGGCCGGGAATGAAAAACTGTTTTTT.

This chain links TRBV2 with TRBJ1-6; tentative D call: TRBD1 (5 bases). Germline CDR1 SNHLY, CDR2 FYNNEI. The CDR3 has 14 amino acids. Deletions cut 5 bases from V and 6 bases from J, with 11 bases between. CDR3 bases: TGTGCCAGCAGTTCCAGGGTTGGTAATTCACCCCTCCACTTT. Its protein is CASSSRVGNSPLHF.